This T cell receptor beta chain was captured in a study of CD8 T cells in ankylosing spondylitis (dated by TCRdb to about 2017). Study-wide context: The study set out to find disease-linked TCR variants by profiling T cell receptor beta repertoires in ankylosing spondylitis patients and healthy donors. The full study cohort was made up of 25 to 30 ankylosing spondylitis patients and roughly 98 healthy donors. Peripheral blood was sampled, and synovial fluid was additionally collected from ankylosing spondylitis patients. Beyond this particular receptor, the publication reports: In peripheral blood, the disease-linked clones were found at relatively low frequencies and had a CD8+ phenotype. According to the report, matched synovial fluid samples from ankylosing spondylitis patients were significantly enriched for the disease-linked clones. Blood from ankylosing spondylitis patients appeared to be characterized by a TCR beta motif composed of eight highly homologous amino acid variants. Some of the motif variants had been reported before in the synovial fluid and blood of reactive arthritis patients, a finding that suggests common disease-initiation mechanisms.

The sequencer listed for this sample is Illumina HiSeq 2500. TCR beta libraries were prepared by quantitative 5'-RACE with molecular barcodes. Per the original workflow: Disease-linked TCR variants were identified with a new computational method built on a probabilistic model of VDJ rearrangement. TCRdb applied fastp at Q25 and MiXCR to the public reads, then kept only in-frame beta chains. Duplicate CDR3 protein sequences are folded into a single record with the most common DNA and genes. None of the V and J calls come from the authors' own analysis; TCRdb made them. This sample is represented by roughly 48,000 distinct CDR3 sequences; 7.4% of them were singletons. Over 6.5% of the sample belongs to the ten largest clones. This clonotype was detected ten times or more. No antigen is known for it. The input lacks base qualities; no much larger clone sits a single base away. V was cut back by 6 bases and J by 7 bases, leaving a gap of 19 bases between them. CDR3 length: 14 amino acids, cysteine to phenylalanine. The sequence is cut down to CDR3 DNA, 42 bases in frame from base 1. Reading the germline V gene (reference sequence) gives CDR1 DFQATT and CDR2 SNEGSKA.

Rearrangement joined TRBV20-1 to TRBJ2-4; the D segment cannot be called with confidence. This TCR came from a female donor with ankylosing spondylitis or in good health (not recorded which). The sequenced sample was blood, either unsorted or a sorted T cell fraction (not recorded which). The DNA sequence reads TGCAGTGCCACGGATGCGGCAGAAAGCAACATTCAGTACTTC. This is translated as CSATDAAESNIQYF.